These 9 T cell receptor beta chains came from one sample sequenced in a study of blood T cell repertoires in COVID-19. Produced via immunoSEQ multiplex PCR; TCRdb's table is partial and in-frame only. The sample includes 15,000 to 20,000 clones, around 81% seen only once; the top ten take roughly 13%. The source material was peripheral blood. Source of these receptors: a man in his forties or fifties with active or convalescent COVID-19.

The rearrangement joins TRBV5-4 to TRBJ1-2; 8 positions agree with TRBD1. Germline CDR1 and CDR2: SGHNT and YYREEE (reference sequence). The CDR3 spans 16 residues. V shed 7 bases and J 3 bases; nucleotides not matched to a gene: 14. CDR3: CASREGGQVSYYGYTF. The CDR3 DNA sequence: TGTGCCAGCCGGGAAGGGGGACAGGTCTCTTACTATGGCTACACCTTC. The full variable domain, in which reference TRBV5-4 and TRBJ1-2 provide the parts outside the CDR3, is ETGVTQSPTHLIKTRGQQVTLRCSSQSGHNTVSWYQQALGQGPQFIFQYYREEENGRGNFPPRFSGLQFPNYSSELNVNALELDDSALYLCASREGGQVSYYGYTFGSGTRLTVV.

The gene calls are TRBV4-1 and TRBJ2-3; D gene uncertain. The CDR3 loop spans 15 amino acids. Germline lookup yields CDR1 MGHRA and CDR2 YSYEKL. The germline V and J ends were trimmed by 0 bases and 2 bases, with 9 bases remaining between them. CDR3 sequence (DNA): TGCGCCAGCAGCCAAGAAACGGGTTACACAGATACGCAGTATTTT. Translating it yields CASSQETGYTDTQYF.

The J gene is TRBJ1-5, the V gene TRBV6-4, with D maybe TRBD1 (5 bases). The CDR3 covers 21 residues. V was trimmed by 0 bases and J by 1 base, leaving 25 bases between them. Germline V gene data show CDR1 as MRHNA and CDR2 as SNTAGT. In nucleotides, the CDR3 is TGTGCCAGCAGTGACTCGAATCGTGGGTCAAGGGGCAGTGGCAGCAATCAGCCCCAGCATTTT. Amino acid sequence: CASSDSNRGSRGSGSNQPQHF.

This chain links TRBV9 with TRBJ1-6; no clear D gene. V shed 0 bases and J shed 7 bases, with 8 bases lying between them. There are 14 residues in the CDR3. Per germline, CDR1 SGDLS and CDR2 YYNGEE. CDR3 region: CASSVATPNSPLHF. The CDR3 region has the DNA TGTGCCAGCAGCGTAGCTACTCCCAATTCACCCCTCCACTTT. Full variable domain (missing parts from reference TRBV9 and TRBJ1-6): DSGVTQTPKHLITATGQRVTLRCSPRSGDLSVYWYQQSLDQGLQFLIQYYNGEERAKGNILERFSAQQFPDLHSELNLSSLELGDSALYFCASSVATPNSPLHFGNGTRLTVT.

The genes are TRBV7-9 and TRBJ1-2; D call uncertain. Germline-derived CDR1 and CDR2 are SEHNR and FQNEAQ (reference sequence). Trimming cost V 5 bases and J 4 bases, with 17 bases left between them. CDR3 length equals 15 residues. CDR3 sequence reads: CASSPIMTPTYGYTF. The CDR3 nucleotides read TGTGCCAGCAGCCCCATTATGACACCCACCTATGGCTACACCTTC.

CDR3 sequence: CASSLVTYREGIREKLFF. CDR3 coding DNA: TGTGCCAGCAGCTTAGTTACCTACAGGGAGGGAATACGGGAAAAACTGTTTTTT. The gene calls are TRBV7-9 and TRBJ1-4, with a tentative D call TRBD1 (6 bases). Germline assignment: CDR1 SEHNR and CDR2 FQNEAQ (reference sequence). V was pared by 1 base and J by 8 bases, with 23 bases between. The CDR3 extends over 18 amino acids.

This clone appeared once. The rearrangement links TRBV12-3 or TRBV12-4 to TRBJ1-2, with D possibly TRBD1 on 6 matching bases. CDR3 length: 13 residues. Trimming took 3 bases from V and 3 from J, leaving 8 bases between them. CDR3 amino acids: CASSLQGHYGYTF. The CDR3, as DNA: TGTGCCAGCAGTTTGCAGGGGCACTATGGCTACACCTTC.

The CDR3 nucleotides read TGTGCCAGCAGCGTACTGGGACTAGCGGACTACAATGAGCAGTTCTTC. As protein: CASSVLGLADYNEQFF. The chain couples TRBV9 to TRBJ2-1, with 11 positions matching TRBD2. There are 16 residues in the CDR3. Germline CDR1 reads SGDLS; CDR2 reads YYNGEE. The trim removed 1 base at V and 3 bases at J, leaving 3 bases unmatched.

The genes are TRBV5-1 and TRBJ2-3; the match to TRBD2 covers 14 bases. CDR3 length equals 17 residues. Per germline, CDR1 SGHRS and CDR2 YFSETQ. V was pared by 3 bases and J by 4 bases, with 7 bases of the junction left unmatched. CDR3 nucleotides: TGCGCCAGCAGCTCTCGACTAGCGGGGGGGCAGCCAGATACGCAGTATTTT. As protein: CASSSRLAGGQPDTQYF.